The 32 T cell receptor beta chains in this list originate from one sample, sequenced in a study of blood T cell repertoires in COVID-19 (dated by TCRdb to the early 2020s). Receptor libraries were prepared by the immunoSEQ multiplex PCR assay. As stored in TCRdb, this immuneACCESS dataset retains in-frame rearrangements with V and J assigned. A fraction of the clones does not appear; measured against another copy, unresolved V genes explain less than half of the discrepancy, and the remainder lacks a known reason. The sample table holds about 230,000 clones, of which about nine tenths were seen once. The ten largest make up roughly 4% of the sample. Material for sequencing was PBMCs or T cells enriched from blood (not recorded which). The receptors stem from a woman in her 30s with acute COVID-19.

This clone came up once. The chain recombines TRBV30 with TRBJ1-6, with 12 bases identical to TRBD1. The V gene's germline CDR1 is GTSNPN and CDR2 SVGIG (reference sequence). After removal of 5 bases from V and 8 bases from J, the junction contained 7 bases not matched to a gene. This CDR3 has 15 residues. This chain's CDR3 is CAWEPGQGAYSPLHF. In DNA form, the CDR3 reads TGTGCCTGGGAGCCGGGACAGGGGGCATATTCACCCCTCCACTTT.

This rearrangement joins TRBV10-1 to TRBJ2-1; D gene unclear. CDR1 is WNHNN, CDR2 SYGVQD, per germline (reference sequence). The CDR3 has 14 amino acids. V lost 4 bases and J 5 bases, leaving 12 bases between the germline ends. The CDR3 sequence: CASSVAPADNEQFF. CDR3 nucleotide sequence: TGCGCCAGCAGTGTTGCCCCCGCGGACAATGAGCAGTTCTTC.

The rearrangement links TRBV25-1 to TRBJ1-2; TRBD1 aligns across 10 bases. J gave up 6 bases and V 4 bases, and 2 bases lay outside the gene matches. The CDR3 runs to 13 residues. From germline, CDR1 is MGHDK and CDR2 SYGVNS. CDR3 protein: CASSVGTGDGYTF. The CDR3 DNA follows: TGTGCCAGCAGTGTGGGGACAGGGGATGGCTACACCTTC.

This clone was recorded only once. This chain uses TRBV7-9 with TRBJ2-7; D is perhaps TRBD1 (6 bases). The CDR3 spans 13 residues. The germline V and J ends were trimmed by 0 bases and 6 bases, with 9 bases remaining between them. Germline V gene data show CDR1 as SEHNR and CDR2 as FQNEAQ (reference sequence). The CDR3: CASSLATGSEQYF. For the CDR3, the DNA is TGTGCCAGCAGCTTAGCAACAGGGAGCGAGCAGTACTTC.

J is TRBJ1-5 and V is TRBV4-1; D gene unclear. The germline CDR1 and CDR2 sequences are MGHRA and YSYEKL. The CDR3 is made up of 14 amino acids. Trimming pared 1 base from V and 6 bases from J, leaving 10 bases between. The CDR3 sequence: CASSQVLAGQPQHF. DNA of the CDR3: TGCGCCAGCAGCCAAGTGTTGGCGGGTCAGCCCCAGCATTTT.

The gene calls are TRBV30 and TRBJ1-4, with D perhaps TRBD1 (6 bases). Germline V gene lookup returns CDR1 GTSNPN and CDR2 SVGIG (reference sequence). V lost 5 bases, J lost 8 bases, and 18 bases lay in between. The length of the CDR3 is 14 residues. DNA for the CDR3: TGTGCCTGGGCTCAGGGTCAGGGGAACGAAAAACTGTTTTTT. Translated: CAWAQGQGNEKLFF.

The rearrangement uses TRBV18 and TRBJ1-1, with D hard to call. Trimming removed 3 bases at V and 5 bases at J, with 19 bases between. This CDR3 spans 16 amino acids. The germline CDR1 and CDR2 sequences are KGHSH and LQKENI. CDR3 amino acids: CASSPSSDFLGTEAFF. As DNA, the CDR3 is TGTGCCAGCTCACCGTCATCGGACTTTTTGGGGACTGAAGCTTTCTTT.

The chain joins TRBV4-2 to TRBJ2-1, with D possibly being TRBD2 (5 bases). V was shortened by 0 bases and J by 9 bases, with 12 bases between the two germline ends. The CDR3 loop spans 14 amino acids. Germline CDR1 is LGHNA and CDR2 is YNFKEQ. The CDR3 is CASSQERLRGEQFF. CDR3 DNA: TGTGCCAGCAGCCAAGAAAGACTCCGGGGTGAGCAGTTCTTC.

This clone was observed a handful of times. The chain combines TRBV30 with TRBJ1-1; D perhaps matches TRBD1 (5 bases). With 5 bases removed from V and 5 bases from J, the gap between germline ends came to 12 bases. The CDR3 consists of 12 residues. Germline V gene sequence: CDR1 GTSNPN, CDR2 SVGIG (reference sequence). The CDR3 nucleotides are TGTGCCTGGGACAGCACGACGACTGAAGCTTTCTTT. Its protein is CAWDSTTTEAFF. The variable domain in full, completed from reference TRBV30 and TRBJ1-1, reads SQTIHQWPATLVQPVGSPLSLECTVEGTSNPNLYWYRQAAGRGLQLLFYSVGIGQISSEVPQNLSASRPQDRQFILSSKKLLLSDSGFYLCAWDSTTTEAFFGQGTRLTVV.

A note on this clone: Other DNA variants within this sample encode the same CDR3. V usage is TRBV18 and J usage is TRBJ1-4; 7 bases line up with TRBD1. The J segment lost 2 bases and the V segment lost 1 base, leaving 1 base of the junction unmatched. This CDR3 contains 15 residues. From germline, CDR1 is KGHSH and CDR2 LQKENI. CDR3 amino acids: CASSPQGATNEKLFF. DNA of the CDR3: TGTGCCAGCTCACCACAGGGGGCCACTAATGAAAAACTGTTTTTT.

This clone appeared once. The rearrangement joins TRBV5-1 to TRBJ2-7; TRBD1 aligns across 7 bases. The junction had 8 bases not matched to a gene; V was cut back by 1 base and J by 1 base. The length of the CDR3 is 16 residues. Germline CDR1 SGHRS, CDR2 YFSETQ. CDR3 sequence: CASSLIRTGRSYEQYF. The CDR3 nucleotides are TGCGCCAGCAGCTTGATAAGGACAGGCCGATCCTACGAGCAGTACTTC. The complete variable domain, with remaining parts taken from reference TRBV5-1 and TRBJ2-7, reads KAGVTQTPRYLIKTRGQQVTLSCSPISGHRSVSWYQQTPGQGLQFLFEYFSETQRNKGNFPGRFSGRQFSNSRSEMNVSTLELGDSALYLCASSLIRTGRSYEQYFGPGTRLTVT.

V usage is TRBV7-9 and J usage is TRBJ2-7, with a possible D match to TRBD1 (6 bases). This CDR3 has 13 residues. Trimming cost V 1 base and J 3 bases, with 7 bases left between them. The germline CDR1 and CDR2 sequences are SEHNR and FQNEAQ (reference sequence). Here the CDR3 reads CASSLGGHYEQYF. CDR3 nucleotides: TGTGCCAGCAGCTTAGGGGGGCACTACGAGCAGTACTTC.

The chain carries TRBV9 and TRBJ1-1; the D gene is possibly TRBD1 (5 bases). Looked up from germline, CDR1 is SGDLS and CDR2 is YYNGEE. Trimming removed 2 bases from V and 1 base from J, with 12 bases in between. This CDR3 is built from 15 residues. This CDR3 is CASSVSQGRNTEAFF. The CDR3 DNA is TGTGCCAGCAGCGTTAGCCAGGGTCGGAACACTGAAGCTTTCTTT.

The J gene is TRBJ1-1, the V gene TRBV10-1; D remains ambiguous. Germline-derived CDR1 and CDR2 are WNHNN and SYGVQD (reference sequence). V dropped 8 bases and J dropped 2 bases, with 9 bases sitting between them. The CDR3 extends over 12 amino acids. The CDR3 sequence is CASSRSNTEAFF. As DNA, the CDR3 is TGCGCCAGCTCCCGGTCTAACACTGAAGCTTTCTTT.

The genes are TRBV7-2 and TRBJ2-7, with D tentatively TRBD2 (5 bases). V lost 5 bases and J 0 bases, leaving 14 bases between the germline ends. Germline V gene data show CDR1 as SGHTA and CDR2 as FQGNSA. There are 15 residues in the CDR3. The CDR3 nucleotides are TGTGCCAGCAGCCCCCGACCGGGGAGCTCCTACGAGCAGTACTTC. It specifies CASSPRPGSSYEQYF.

The chain carries TRBV5-1 and TRBJ1-6; 8 bases line up with TRBD1. The junction had 7 bases not matched to a gene; V was cut back by 1 base and J by 10 bases. Per germline, CDR1 SGHRS and CDR2 YFSETQ. The CDR3 totals 15 residues. The CDR3 bases are TGCGCCAGCAGCTTGACTGGACAGGGAGGCTCACCCCTCCACTTT. It encodes CASSLTGQGGSPLHF.

The V and J genes are TRBV10-3 and TRBJ1-2; maybe TRBD1 (5 bases). The V gene's germline CDR1 is ENHRY and CDR2 SYGVKD. V lost 2 bases and J 3 bases, leaving 10 bases between the germline ends. This CDR3 comprises 14 residues. The CDR3 region is CAISEGDLDYGYTF. The CDR3 DNA sequence: TGTGCCATCAGTGAGGGGGACTTGGACTATGGCTACACCTTC.

Concerning this clone itself: This sample also contains other DNA sequences that code for the same CDR3. This chain uses TRBV7-3 with TRBJ2-3; 15 nucleotides agree with TRBD2. This CDR3 has 16 residues. The V segment lost 5 bases and the J segment 3 bases; nucleotides outside the gene matches: 3. Per germline, CDR1 SGHTA and CDR2 FQGTGA. In DNA form, the CDR3 reads TGTGCCAGCAGCCGAGGGACTAGCGGGGGGACAGATACGCAGTATTTT. This encodes CASSRGTSGGTDTQYF.

The chain employs TRBV7-2 and TRBJ2-7; possibly TRBD2 for D (6 bases). The CDR3 runs 15 residues. Deletions cut 3 bases from V and 3 bases from J, with 15 bases between. The germline gives CDR1 SGHTA, CDR2 FQGNSA. The CDR3 sequence: CASSFHMEGGYEQYF. CDR3 nucleotide sequence: TGTGCCAGCAGCTTTCACATGGAGGGCGGCTACGAGCAGTACTTC.

The chain combines TRBV28 with TRBJ2-4, with D tentatively TRBD1 (6 bases). Looked up from germline, CDR1 is MDHEN and CDR2 is SYDVKM. Trimming took 9 bases from V and 0 from J, leaving 18 bases between them. CDR3 size: 16 residues. The DNA for the CDR3 is TGTGCCAGACTACGGAGGACAGCCAGAGCCAAAAACATTCAGTACTTC. It encodes CARLRRTARAKNIQYF.

In the case of this clone: Other DNA sequences in this specimen translate into the identical CDR3. J is TRBJ1-1 and V is TRBV5-1, with TRBD1 matching over 10 bases. Germline CDR1 reads SGHRS; CDR2 reads YFSETQ. The CDR3 has 14 residues. J lost 4 bases, V lost 0 bases, and 0 bases had no gene match. The chain's CDR3 is CASSLGQGATEAFF. The CDR3 coding sequence is TGCGCCAGCAGCTTGGGACAGGGGGCCACTGAAGCTTTCTTT. Looking up the rest from reference TRBV5-1 and TRBJ1-1 gives the full variable domain: KAGVTQTPRYLIKTRGQQVTLSCSPISGHRSVSWYQQTPGQGLQFLFEYFSETQRNKGNFPGRFSGRQFSNSRSEMNVSTLELGDSALYLCASSLGQGATEAFFGQGTRLTVV.

J is TRBJ1-1 and V is TRBV29-1, with D possibly TRBD1 on 5 matching bases. There are 12 residues in the CDR3. In germline, CDR1 is SQVTM, CDR2 ANQGSEA. V gave up 0 bases and J gave up 10 bases, with 12 bases separating them. The DNA for the CDR3 is TGCAGCGTTGAAGATGAAGGGGTTCGAGCTTTCTTT. The encoded protein is CSVEDEGVRAFF.

V usage is TRBV2 and J usage is TRBJ2-1; D unclear. The germline V gene has CDR1 SNHLY and CDR2 FYNNEI. The CDR3 contains 15 residues. V was clipped by 4 bases and J by 3 bases, with 13 bases between them. The DNA of the CDR3 is TGTGCCAGCAGTGTTGAACCAGCGAGCTACAATGAGCAGTTCTTC. Protein: CASSVEPASYNEQFF. The full variable domain, completed using reference TRBV2 and TRBJ2-1, is EPEVTQTPSHQVTQMGQEVILRCVPISNHLYFYWYRQILGQKVEFLVSFYNNEISEKSEIFDDQFSVERPDGSNFTLKIRSTKLEDSAMYFCASSVEPASYNEQFFGPGTRLTVL.

J is TRBJ1-5 and V is TRBV27; 9 bases are a match to TRBD1. The germline V gene encodes CDR1 MNHEY and CDR2 SMNVEV (reference sequence). V lost 6 bases and J lost 4; bases outside the gene matches: 4. The CDR3 is 14 amino acids. The CDR3 coding sequence is TGTGCCAGCAGGAGGACAGGGGCGAATCAGCCCCAGCATTTT. This codes for CASRRTGANQPQHF.

V gene TRBV30 combines with J gene TRBJ2-3; 8 bases are shared with TRBD1. CDR1 GTSNPN and CDR2 SVGIG come from the germline V gene (reference sequence). The CDR3 length is 13 residues. Trimming removed 2 bases from V and 4 bases from J; junction bases left unmatched: 2. CDR3 sequence reads: CAWSTGGSDTQYF. DNA of the CDR3: TGTGCCTGGAGTACAGGGGGTTCAGATACGCAGTATTTT. Using reference TRBV30 and TRBJ2-3 for the parts outside the CDR3, the full variable domain is SQTIHQWPATLVQPVGSPLSLECTVEGTSNPNLYWYRQAAGRGLQLLFYSVGIGQISSEVPQNLSASRPQDRQFILSSKKLLLSDSGFYLCAWSTGGSDTQYFGPGTRLTVL.

The DNA of the CDR3 is TGTGCCATCAGTGAGTACCACACAGGGAACTATGGCTACACCTTC. Its translation is CAISEYHTGNYGYTF. This chain connects TRBV10-3 to TRBJ1-2; a weak D match, TRBD1 (6 bases). Germline-derived CDR1 and CDR2 are ENHRY and SYGVKD. The CDR3 is made up of 15 amino acids. The ends were cut back, 1 base at V and 2 bases at J, with 11 bases in the middle.

The gene calls are TRBV5-4 and TRBJ2-7, with 15 positions matching TRBD2. V was clipped by 4 bases and J by 0 bases; unmatched bases: 8. This CDR3 has 18 amino acids. Germline lookup yields CDR1 SGHNT and CDR2 YYREEE (reference sequence). Here the CDR3 reads CASSGTSGGPSTSYEQYF. CDR3 DNA: TGTGCCAGCAGCGGGACTAGCGGGGGGCCCTCGACCTCCTACGAGCAGTACTTC.

This clone has a single count. The V call is TRBV28, the J call TRBJ1-2; 7 nucleotides match TRBD1. After removal of 5 bases from V and 6 bases from J, the junction contained 15 bases not matched to a gene. The CDR3 has 16 amino acids. CDR1 and CDR2 from the germline V gene are MDHEN and SYDVKM. The DNA of the CDR3 is TGTGCCAGCAGTCAACCGGGACAGCGAAGGGCGGATGGCTACACCTTC. Its translation is CASSQPGQRRADGYTF.

CDR3 DNA: TGTGCCAGCAGCGGTAGCGGGGGGGCCTATTCAGATACGCAGTATTTT. This codes for CASSGSGGAYSDTQYF. The chain carries TRBV9 and TRBJ2-3; 11 positions agree with TRBD2. The CDR3 is made up of 16 amino acids. J gave up 4 bases and V 3 bases, and 7 bases lay outside the gene matches. The germline V gene has CDR1 SGDLS and CDR2 YYNGEE.

This clone was observed a single time. This sequence joins TRBV5-6 and TRBJ1-2; a weak D match, TRBD1 (5 bases). The length of the CDR3 is 12 residues. Trimming left V 1 base short and J 7 bases short, with 8 bases between. Per germline, CDR1 SGHDT and CDR2 YYEEEE. DNA of the CDR3: TGTGCCAGCAGCTTGACGGGGGGTGGCTACACCTTC. It translates to CASSLTGGGYTF.

The J gene is TRBJ2-3, the V gene TRBV13; 9 bases fit TRBD2. The CDR3 runs to 18 residues. Germline trimming cut 1 base from V and 5 bases from J; bases unmatched to any gene: 13. Germline V CDR1 and CDR2: PRHDT, FYEKMQ (reference sequence). CDR3 protein: CASSLVIPVAGGRDTQYF. The CDR3 nucleotides read TGTGCCAGCAGCTTAGTTATCCCCGTGGCGGGGGGGCGAGATACGCAGTATTTT.

The rearrangement joins TRBV6-6 to TRBJ2-1; TRBD2 is a possible D gene (6 bases). The V gene lost 0 bases and the J gene lost 7 bases, with 13 bases spanning the gap. Germline lookup yields CDR1 MNHNY and CDR2 SVGAGI (reference sequence). This CDR3 region has 15 residues. CDR3 residues: CASSYSNPAGNEQFF. As DNA, the CDR3 is TGTGCCAGCAGTTACTCGAATCCAGCGGGTAATGAGCAGTTCTTC.